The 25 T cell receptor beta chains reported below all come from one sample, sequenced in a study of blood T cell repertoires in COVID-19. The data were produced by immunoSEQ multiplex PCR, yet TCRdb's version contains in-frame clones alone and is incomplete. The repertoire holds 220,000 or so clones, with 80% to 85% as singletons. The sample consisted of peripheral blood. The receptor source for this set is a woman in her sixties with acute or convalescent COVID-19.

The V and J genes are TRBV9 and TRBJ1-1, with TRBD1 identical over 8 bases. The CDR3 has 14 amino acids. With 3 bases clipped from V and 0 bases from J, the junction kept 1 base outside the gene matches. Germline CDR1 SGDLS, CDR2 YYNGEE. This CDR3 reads CASSAGQVNTEAFF. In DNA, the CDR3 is TGTGCCAGCAGCGCGGGACAGGTGAACACTGAAGCTTTCTTT.

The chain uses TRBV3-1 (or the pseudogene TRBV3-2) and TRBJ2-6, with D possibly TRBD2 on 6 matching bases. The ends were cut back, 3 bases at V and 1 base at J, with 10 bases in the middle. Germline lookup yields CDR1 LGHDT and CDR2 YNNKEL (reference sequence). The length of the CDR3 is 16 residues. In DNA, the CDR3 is TGTGCCAGCAGCCATACGGGGGATTCTGGGGCCAACGTCCTGACTTTC. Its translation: CASSHTGDSGANVLTF.

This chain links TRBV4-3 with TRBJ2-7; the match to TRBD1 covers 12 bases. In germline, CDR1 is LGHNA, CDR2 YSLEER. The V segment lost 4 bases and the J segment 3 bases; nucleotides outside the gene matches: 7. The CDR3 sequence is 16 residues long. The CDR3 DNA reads TGCGCCAGCAGCCGTTCCGGGACAGGGGGCTTCTACGAGCAGTACTTC. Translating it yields CASSRSGTGGFYEQYF.

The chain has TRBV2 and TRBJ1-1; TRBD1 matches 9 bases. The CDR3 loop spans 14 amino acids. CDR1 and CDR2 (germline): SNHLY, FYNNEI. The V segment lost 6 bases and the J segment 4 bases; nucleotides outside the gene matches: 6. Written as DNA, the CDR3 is TGTGCCAGCAGACTAGACAGGGGGAGCACTGAAGCTTTCTTT. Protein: CASRLDRGSTEAFF.

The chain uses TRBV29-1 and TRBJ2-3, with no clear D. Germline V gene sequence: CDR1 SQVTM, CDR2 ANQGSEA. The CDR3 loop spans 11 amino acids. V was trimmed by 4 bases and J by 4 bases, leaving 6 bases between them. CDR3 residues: CSVVFADTQYF. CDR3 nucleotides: TGCAGCGTTGTTTTCGCAGATACGCAGTATTTT.

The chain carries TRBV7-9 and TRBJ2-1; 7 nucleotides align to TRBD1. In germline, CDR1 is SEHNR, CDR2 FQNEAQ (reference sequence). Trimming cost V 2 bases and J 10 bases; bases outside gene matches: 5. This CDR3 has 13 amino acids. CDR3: CASSLTGAVEQFF. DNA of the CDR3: TGTGCCAGCAGCTTAACAGGGGCGGTCGAGCAGTTCTTC.

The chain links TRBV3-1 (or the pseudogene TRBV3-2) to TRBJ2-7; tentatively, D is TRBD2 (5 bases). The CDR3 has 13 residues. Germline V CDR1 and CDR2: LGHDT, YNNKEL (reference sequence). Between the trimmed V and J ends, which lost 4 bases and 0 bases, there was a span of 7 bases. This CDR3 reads CASSLASSYEQYF. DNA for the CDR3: TGTGCCAGCAGCCTAGCGAGCTCCTACGAGCAGTACTTC.

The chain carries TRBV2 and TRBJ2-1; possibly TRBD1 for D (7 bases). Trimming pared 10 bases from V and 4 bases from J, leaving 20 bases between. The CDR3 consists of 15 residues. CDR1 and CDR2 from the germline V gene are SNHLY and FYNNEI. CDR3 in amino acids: CATRGRTGVYNEQFF. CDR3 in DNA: TGTGCCACCCGGGGGCGTACAGGGGTTTACAATGAGCAGTTCTTC. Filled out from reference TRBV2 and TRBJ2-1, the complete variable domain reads EPEVTQTPSHQVTQMGQEVILRCVPISNHLYFYWYRQILGQKVEFLVSFYNNEISEKSEIFDDQFSVERPDGSNFTLKIRSTKLEDSAMYFCATRGRTGVYNEQFFGPGTRLTVL.

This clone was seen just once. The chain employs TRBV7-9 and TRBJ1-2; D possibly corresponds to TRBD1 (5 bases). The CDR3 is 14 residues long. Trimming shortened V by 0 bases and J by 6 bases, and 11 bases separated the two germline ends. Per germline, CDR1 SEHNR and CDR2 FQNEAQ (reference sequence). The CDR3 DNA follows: TGTGCCAGCAGCTTAGCAGCAGGAGGGGATGGCTACACCTTC. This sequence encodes CASSLAAGGDGYTF.

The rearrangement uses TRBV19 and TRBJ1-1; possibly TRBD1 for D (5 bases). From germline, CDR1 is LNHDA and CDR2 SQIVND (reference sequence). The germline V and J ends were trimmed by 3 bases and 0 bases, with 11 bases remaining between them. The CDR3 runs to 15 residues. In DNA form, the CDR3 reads TGTGCCAGTAGTATTAGACAGACCTTGAACACTGAAGCTTTCTTT. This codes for CASSIRQTLNTEAFF.

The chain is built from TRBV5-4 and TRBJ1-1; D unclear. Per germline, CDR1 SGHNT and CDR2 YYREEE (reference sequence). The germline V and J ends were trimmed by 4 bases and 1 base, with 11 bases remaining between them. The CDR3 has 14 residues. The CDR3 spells CASSPPGKNTEAFF. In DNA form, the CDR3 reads TGTGCCAGCAGCCCCCCCGGGAAGAACACTGAAGCTTTCTTT.

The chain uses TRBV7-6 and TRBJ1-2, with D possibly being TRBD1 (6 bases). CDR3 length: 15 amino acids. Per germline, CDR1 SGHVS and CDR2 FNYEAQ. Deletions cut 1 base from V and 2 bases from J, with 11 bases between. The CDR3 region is CASSLDPGANYGYTF. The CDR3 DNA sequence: TGTGCCAGCAGCTTAGATCCAGGGGCCAACTATGGCTACACCTTC.

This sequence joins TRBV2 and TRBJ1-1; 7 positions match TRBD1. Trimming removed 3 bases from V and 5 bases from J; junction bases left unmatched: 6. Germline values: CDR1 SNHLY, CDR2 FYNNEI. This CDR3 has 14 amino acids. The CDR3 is CASSDTGANTEAFF. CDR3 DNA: TGTGCCAGCAGTGATACAGGGGCGAATACTGAAGCTTTCTTT.

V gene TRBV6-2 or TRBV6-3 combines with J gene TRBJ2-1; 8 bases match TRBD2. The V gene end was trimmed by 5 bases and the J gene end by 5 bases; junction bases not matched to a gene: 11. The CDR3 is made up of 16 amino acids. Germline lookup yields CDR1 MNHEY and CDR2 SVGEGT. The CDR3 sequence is CASSQYWTSPDNEQFF. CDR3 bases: TGTGCCAGCAGTCAATATTGGACTAGCCCCGACAATGAGCAGTTCTTC.

The CDR3 DNA follows: TGTGCCAGCAGCCTCCGGGACAACGCCTACAATGAGCAGTTCTTC. Encoded protein: CASSLRDNAYNEQFF. The J gene is TRBJ2-1, the V gene TRBV13; D is possibly TRBD1 (6 bases). This CDR3 contains 15 residues. In germline, CDR1 is PRHDT, CDR2 FYEKMQ (reference sequence). The V and J ends lost 5 bases and 2 bases respectively, with 13 bases between them.

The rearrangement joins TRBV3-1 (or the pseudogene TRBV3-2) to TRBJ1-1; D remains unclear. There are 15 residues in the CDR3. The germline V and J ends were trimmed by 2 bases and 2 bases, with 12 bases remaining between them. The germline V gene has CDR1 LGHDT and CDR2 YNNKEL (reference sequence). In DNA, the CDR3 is TGTGCCAGCAGCCAAAACAATTTACATAACACTGAAGCTTTCTTT. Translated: CASSQNNLHNTEAFF.

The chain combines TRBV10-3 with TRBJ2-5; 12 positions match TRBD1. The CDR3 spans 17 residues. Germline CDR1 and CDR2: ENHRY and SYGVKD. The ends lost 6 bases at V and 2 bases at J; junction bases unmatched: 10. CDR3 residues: CAISVTGTGGGQETQYF. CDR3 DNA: TGTGCCATCAGCGTAACCGGGACAGGGGGCGGGCAAGAGACCCAGTACTTC.

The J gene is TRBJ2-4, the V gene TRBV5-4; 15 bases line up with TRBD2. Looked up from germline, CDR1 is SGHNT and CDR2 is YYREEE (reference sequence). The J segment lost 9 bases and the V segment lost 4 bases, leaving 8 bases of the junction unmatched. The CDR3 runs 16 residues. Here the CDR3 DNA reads TGTGCCAGCAGCAACGGACTAGCGGGGGGGCGGGGCATTCAGTACTTC. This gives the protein CASSNGLAGGRGIQYF.

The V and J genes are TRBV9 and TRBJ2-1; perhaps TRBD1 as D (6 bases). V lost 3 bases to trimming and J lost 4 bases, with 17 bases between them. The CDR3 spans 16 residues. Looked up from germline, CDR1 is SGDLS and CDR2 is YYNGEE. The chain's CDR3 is CASSDASGARYNEQFF. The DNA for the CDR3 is TGTGCCAGCAGCGACGCATCAGGGGCCCGGTACAATGAGCAGTTCTTC. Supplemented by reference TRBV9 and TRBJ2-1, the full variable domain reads DSGVTQTPKHLITATGQRVTLRCSPRSGDLSVYWYQQSLDQGLQFLIQYYNGEERAKGNILERFSAQQFPDLHSELNLSSLELGDSALYFCASSDASGARYNEQFFGPGTRLTVL.

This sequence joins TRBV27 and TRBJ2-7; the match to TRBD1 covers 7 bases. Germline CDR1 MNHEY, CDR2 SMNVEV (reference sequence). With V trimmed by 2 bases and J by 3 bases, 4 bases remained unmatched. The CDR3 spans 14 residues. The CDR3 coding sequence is TGTGCCAGCAGTTTAAAGGGGGCTGTCTACGAGCAGTACTTC. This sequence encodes CASSLKGAVYEQYF.

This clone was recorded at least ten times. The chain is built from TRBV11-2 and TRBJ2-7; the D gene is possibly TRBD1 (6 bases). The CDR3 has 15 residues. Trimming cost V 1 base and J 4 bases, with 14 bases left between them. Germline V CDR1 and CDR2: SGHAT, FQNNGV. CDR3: CASSLASGAAYEQYF. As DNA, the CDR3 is TGTGCCAGCAGCTTAGCTTCAGGGGCTGCGTACGAGCAGTACTTC. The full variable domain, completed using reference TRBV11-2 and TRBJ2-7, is EAGVAQSPRYKIIEKRQSVAFWCNPISGHATLYWYQQILGQGPKLLIQFQNNGVVDDSQLPKDRFSAERLKGVDSTLKIQPAKLEDSAVYLCASSLASGAAYEQYFGPGTRLTVT.

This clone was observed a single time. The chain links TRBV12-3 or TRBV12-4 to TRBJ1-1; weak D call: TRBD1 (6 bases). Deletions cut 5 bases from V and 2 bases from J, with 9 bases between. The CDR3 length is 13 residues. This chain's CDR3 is CASSEDRNTEAFF. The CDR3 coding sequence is TGTGCCAGCAGTGAGGACAGAAACACTGAAGCTTTCTTT.

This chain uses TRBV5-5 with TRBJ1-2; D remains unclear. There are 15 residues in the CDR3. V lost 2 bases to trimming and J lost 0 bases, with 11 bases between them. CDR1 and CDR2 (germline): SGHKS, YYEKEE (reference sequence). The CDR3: CASSFLAKANYGYTF. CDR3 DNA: TGTGCCAGCAGCTTTCTGGCCAAAGCTAACTATGGCTACACCTTC.

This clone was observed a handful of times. CDR3 sequence: CASCGGRTGNTIYF. CDR3 sequence (DNA): TGTGCCTCCTGCGGGGGGAGGACTGGAAACACCATATATTTT. V gene TRBV19 combines with J gene TRBJ1-3; weak D call: TRBD1 (5 bases). Germline CDR1 and CDR2: LNHDA and SQIVND (reference sequence). Trimming took 11 bases from V and 2 from J, leaving 16 bases between them. CDR3 length: 14 residues. The full variable domain, rest sourced from reference TRBV19 and TRBJ1-3, is DGGITQSPKYLFRKEGQNVTLSCEQNLNHDAMYWYRQDPGQGLRLIYYSQIVNDFQKGDIAEGYSVSREKKESFPLTVTSAQKNPTAFYLCASCGGRTGNTIYFGEGSWLTVV.

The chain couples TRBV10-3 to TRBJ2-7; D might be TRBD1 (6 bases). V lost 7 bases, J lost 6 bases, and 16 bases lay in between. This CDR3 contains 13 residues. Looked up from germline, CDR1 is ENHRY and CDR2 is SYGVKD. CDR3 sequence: CAIIDTGMGEQYF. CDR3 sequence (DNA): TGTGCCATCATTGACACAGGGATGGGCGAGCAGTACTTC.